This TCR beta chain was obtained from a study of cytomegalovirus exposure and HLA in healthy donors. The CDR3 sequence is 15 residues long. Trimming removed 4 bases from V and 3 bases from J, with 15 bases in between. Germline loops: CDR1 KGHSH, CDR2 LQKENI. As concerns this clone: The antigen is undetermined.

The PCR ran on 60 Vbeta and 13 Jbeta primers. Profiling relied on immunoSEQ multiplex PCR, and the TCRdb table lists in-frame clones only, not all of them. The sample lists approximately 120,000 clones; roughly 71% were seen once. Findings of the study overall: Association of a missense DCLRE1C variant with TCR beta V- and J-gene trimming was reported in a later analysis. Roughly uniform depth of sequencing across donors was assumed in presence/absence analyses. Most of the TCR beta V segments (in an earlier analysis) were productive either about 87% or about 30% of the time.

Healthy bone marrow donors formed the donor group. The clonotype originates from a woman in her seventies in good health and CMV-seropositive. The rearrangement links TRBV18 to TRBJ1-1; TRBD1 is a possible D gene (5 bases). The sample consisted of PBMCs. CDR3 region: CASSQVGTGDTEAFF. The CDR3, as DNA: TGTGCCAGCTCACAGGTTGGAACAGGAGACACTGAAGCTTTCTTT.